The 18 T cell receptor beta chains given below trace back to one sample, sequenced in a study of cytomegalovirus exposure and HLA in healthy donors (dated by TCRdb to about 2017). Library preparation employed the immunoSEQ multiplex PCR assay. TCRdb mirrors the immuneACCESS table, restricted to in-frame sequences. Some clones are absent from its copies; in checked studies, under half trace to an unresolved V gene, and the reason for the others is unknown. For this sample the table gives 65,000 or so clones, of which just under 95% were detected only once. Nearly 4.5% of the sample lies in the top ten. The sample taken for sequencing was PBMCs. The receptors shown here come from a man between 18 and 35 years old in good health and CMV-seropositive.

This clone was found once. The chain is built from TRBV19 and TRBJ2-7; TRBD2 aligns across 11 bases. This CDR3 comprises 16 residues. The junction had 14 bases not matched to a gene; V was cut back by 10 bases and J by 3 bases. Germline V gene lookup returns CDR1 LNHDA and CDR2 SQIVND (reference sequence). The CDR3, as DNA: TGTGCCACCAGTGGACTAGCGGGCGAAATCATCTACGAGCAGTACTTC. This translates into CATSGLAGEIIYEQYF.

The chain has TRBV6-5 and TRBJ2-1; a weak D match, TRBD1 (6 bases). Germline-derived CDR1 and CDR2 are MNHEY and SVGAGI. This CDR3 is 14 amino acids long. V was clipped by 6 bases and J by 8 bases, with 17 bases between them. This CDR3 reads CASSKQGRGDEQFF. As DNA, the CDR3 is TGTGCCAGCAGCAAACAGGGTCGAGGCGATGAGCAGTTCTTC.

V and J are TRBV5-4 and TRBJ1-2, with TRBD1 matching 7 bases. The CDR3 is 15 amino acids. Germline V gene data show CDR1 as SGHNT and CDR2 as YYREEE (reference sequence). V gave up 4 bases and J gave up 1 base; unmatched junction bases: 7. DNA of the CDR3: TGTGCCAGCAGCCCGACAACAGGGGTTAACTATGGCTACACCTTC. This encodes CASSPTTGVNYGYTF.

The chain is built from TRBV5-1 and TRBJ1-1; D is perhaps TRBD1 (5 bases). Germline-derived CDR1 and CDR2 are SGHRS and YFSETQ. Trimming pared 4 bases from V and 0 bases from J, leaving 7 bases between. The CDR3 is 13 amino acids. In DNA form, the CDR3 reads TGCGCCAGCAGCATAGGGGTGAACACTGAAGCTTTCTTT. Amino acid sequence: CASSIGVNTEAFF.

The V call is TRBV7-3, the J call TRBJ2-3; 14 nucleotides agree with TRBD2. This CDR3 is 16 amino acids long. Germline V gene sequence: CDR1 SGHTA, CDR2 FQGTGA. With V trimmed by 4 bases and J by 4 bases, 4 bases remained unmatched. CDR3 nucleotides: TGTGCCAGCAGCTCTAGACTAGCGGGAGGGCCAGATACGCAGTATTTT. Protein product: CASSSRLAGGPDTQYF.

The chain combines TRBV4-1 with TRBJ2-3; 7 nucleotides match TRBD2. The CDR3 is 16 amino acids. V was pared by 0 bases and J by 1 base, with 4 bases of the junction left unmatched. Germline loops: CDR1 MGHRA, CDR2 YSYEKL. CDR3 DNA: TGCGCCAGCAGCCAAGAGGCAACTAGCGGCACAGATACGCAGTATTTT. It specifies CASSQEATSGTDTQYF.

There are a few counts of this clone. The V and J genes are TRBV5-6 and TRBJ1-2; TRBD1 agrees at 9 bases. CDR3 length: 15 residues. The V and J ends lost 5 bases and 4 bases, in that order; junction bases with no gene match: 9. Per germline, CDR1 SGHDT and CDR2 YYEEEE. In DNA, the CDR3 is TGTGCCAGCAGTGTCGGACAGGGGAACTCCTATGGCTACACCTTC. This sequence encodes CASSVGQGNSYGYTF.

The CDR3 loop is CASSLGSTVQETQYF. The CDR3 nucleotides are TGTGCCAGCAGTTTAGGGTCCACAGTCCAAGAGACCCAGTACTTC. The chain is built from TRBV27 and TRBJ2-5; D is undetermined. This CDR3 has 15 amino acids. Germline CDR1 is MNHEY and CDR2 is SMNVEV (reference sequence). Trimming took off 2 bases at V and 1 base at J, with 11 bases between the two ends.

The rearrangement joins TRBV5-1 to TRBJ2-6; the match to TRBD1 covers 9 bases. CDR1 and CDR2 (germline): SGHRS, YFSETQ. CDR3 length: 16 residues. After removal of 0 bases from V and 2 bases from J, the junction contained 0 bases not matched to a gene. CDR3 sequence: CASSLGDRAGANVLTF. DNA for the CDR3: TGCGCCAGCAGCTTGGGGGACAGGGCTGGGGCCAACGTCCTGACTTTC. Full variable domain (missing parts from reference TRBV5-1 and TRBJ2-6): KAGVTQTPRYLIKTRGQQVTLSCSPISGHRSVSWYQQTPGQGLQFLFEYFSETQRNKGNFPGRFSGRQFSNSRSEMNVSTLELGDSALYLCASSLGDRAGANVLTFGAGSRLTVL.

Here the CDR3 DNA reads TGTGCCATCAGTGAGTCGCAGGGGTCTGGTTATGGCTACACCTTC. Residues: CAISESQGSGYGYTF. The chain combines TRBV10-3 with TRBJ1-2, with a weak D call TRBD1 (6 bases). Trimming took off 0 bases at V and 5 bases at J, with 13 bases between the two ends. This CDR3 region has 15 residues. The germline V gene encodes CDR1 ENHRY and CDR2 SYGVKD.

The genes are TRBV6-6 and TRBJ2-1; 10 positions agree with TRBD1. V was pared by 0 bases and J by 6 bases, with 5 bases of the junction left unmatched. The CDR3 runs to 16 residues. Germline V gene data show CDR1 as MNHNY and CDR2 as SVGAGI (reference sequence). CDR3 sequence (DNA): TGTGCCAGCAGTTACTCCAGGGACAGGGGAAGCAATGAGCAGTTCTTC. Amino acids: CASSYSRDRGSNEQFF.

The rearrangement uses TRBV28 and TRBJ2-7; no clear D gene. V shed 5 bases and J shed 1 base, with 6 bases lying between them. Germline CDR1 reads MDHEN; CDR2 reads SYDVKM. The CDR3 totals 12 residues. CDR3: CASSPKSYEQYF. CDR3 sequence (DNA): TGTGCCAGCAGTCCTAAGTCCTACGAGCAGTACTTC.

The genes are TRBV19 and TRBJ2-7, with D perhaps TRBD1 (6 bases). V was pared by 6 bases and J by 1 base, with 13 bases between. This CDR3 is built from 14 residues. Germline-derived CDR1 and CDR2 are LNHDA and SQIVND (reference sequence). Here the CDR3 DNA reads TGTGCCAGTAGGCCGAGGACAGTGTCCTACGAGCAGTACTTC. As protein: CASRPRTVSYEQYF.

The chain uses TRBV5-1 and TRBJ2-5, with TRBD1 as a possible D gene (7 bases). The germline V and J ends were trimmed by 3 bases and 4 bases, with 13 bases remaining between them. This CDR3 spans 14 amino acids. Germline CDR1 is SGHRS and CDR2 is YFSETQ. The DNA for the CDR3 is TGCGCCAGCAGCTACGGGCAGGGGGGAGAGACCCAGTACTTC. Residues: CASSYGQGGETQYF.

The chain uses TRBV30 and TRBJ1-5; D is perhaps TRBD1 (6 bases). The CDR3 is 14 amino acids. Germline-derived CDR1 and CDR2 are GTSNPN and SVGIG (reference sequence). Trimming took off 2 bases at V and 3 bases at J, with 11 bases between the two ends. CDR3 nucleotides: TGTGCCTGGAGTCTACGACAGGACAATCAGCCCCAGCATTTT. This encodes CAWSLRQDNQPQHF. The entire variable domain, with the rest obtained from reference TRBV30 and TRBJ1-5, is as follows: SQTIHQWPATLVQPVGSPLSLECTVEGTSNPNLYWYRQAAGRGLQLLFYSVGIGQISSEVPQNLSASRPQDRQFILSSKKLLLSDSGFYLCAWSLRQDNQPQHFGDGTRLSIL.

The chain uses TRBV7-9 and TRBJ1-5, with TRBD1 matching over 11 bases. With 5 bases clipped from V and 7 bases from J, the junction kept 7 bases outside the gene matches. The CDR3 sequence is 15 residues long. Per germline, CDR1 SEHNR and CDR2 FQNEAQ (reference sequence). The CDR3 bases are TGTGCCAGCAGCCTCGGGACAGGGGGTTGGCAGCCCCAGCATTTT. Its protein product is CASSLGTGGWQPQHF.

The rearrangement uses TRBV7-9 and TRBJ1-5; TRBD1 agrees at 9 bases. Trimming at V came to 1 base and at J to 5 bases, leaving 0 bases not matched to a gene. Germline CDR1 is SEHNR and CDR2 is FQNEAQ (reference sequence). This CDR3 has 14 amino acids. The CDR3 DNA follows: TGTGCCAGCAGCTTAGACAGGGGGCATCAGCCCCAGCATTTT. It translates to CASSLDRGHQPQHF.

The CDR3 reads CASSVQGILHEQYF. The CDR3 DNA reads TGTGCCAGCAGTGTCCAGGGTATCCTCCACGAGCAGTACTTC. The chain carries TRBV28 and TRBJ2-7; perhaps TRBD1 as D (5 bases). The ends were cut back, 5 bases at V and 5 bases at J, with 16 bases in the middle. Germline CDR1 reads MDHEN; CDR2 reads SYDVKM. This CDR3 comprises 14 residues.